This T cell receptor (beta chain) derives from a study of T cells after yellow fever vaccination. Template switching by 5'RACE produced TCR cDNA, adding a universal primer site and UMIs. From the 5' RACE reads, TCRdb called clonotypes with MiXCR, one entry per CDR3 protein. The table lists about 350,000 distinct CDR3 sequences, roughly 8.3% of them singletons. Findings and limits, study-wide: The study noted that FACS-sorted repertoires could contain abundant clonotypes contaminating from the bulk population. Overall, a small share of clonotypes was seen in both CD4 and CD8 compartments.

In its sample, this clonotype was seen a few times. Its matching antigen is unknown. CDR1 MNHEY and CDR2 SMNVEV come from the germline V gene (reference sequence). V dropped 0 bases and J dropped 2; count of bases not matched to a gene: 1. There are 15 residues in the CDR3. Source: PBMCs, taken 35 to 50 days after the first yellow fever vaccination. J is TRBJ2-7 and V is TRBV27, with 10 bases fitting TRBD1. The origin of this receptor is a man aged 18 to 35 who received the YFV17D yellow fever vaccine. The CDR3 DNA is TGTGCCAGCAGTTTATCGACAGGGGGCCCCTACGAGCAGTACGTC. Translating it yields CASSLSTGGPYEQYV.